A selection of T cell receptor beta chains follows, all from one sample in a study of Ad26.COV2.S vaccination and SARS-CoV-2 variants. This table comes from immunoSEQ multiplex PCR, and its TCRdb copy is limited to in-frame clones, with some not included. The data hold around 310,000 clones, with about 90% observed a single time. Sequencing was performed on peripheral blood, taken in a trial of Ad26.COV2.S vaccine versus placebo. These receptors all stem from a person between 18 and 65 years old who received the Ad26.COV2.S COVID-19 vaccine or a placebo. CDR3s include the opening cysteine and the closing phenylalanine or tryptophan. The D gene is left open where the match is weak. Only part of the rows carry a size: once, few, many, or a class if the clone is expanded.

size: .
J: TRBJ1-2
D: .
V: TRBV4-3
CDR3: CASSPGRGGRMRSGYTF
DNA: TGCGCCAGCAGCCCCGGCCGAGGGGGGCGCATGAGAAGTGGCTACACCTTC

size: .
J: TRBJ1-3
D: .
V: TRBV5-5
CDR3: CASSLGPGGGSSGNTIYF
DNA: TGTGCCAGCAGCTTGGGCCCCGGAGGGGGAAGCTCTGGAAACACCATATATTTT

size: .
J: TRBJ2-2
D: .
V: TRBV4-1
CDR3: CASSQDGFPGALTGELFF
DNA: TGCGCCAGCAGCCAAGATGGGTTTCCGGGGGCGCTCACCGGGGAGCTGTTTTTT

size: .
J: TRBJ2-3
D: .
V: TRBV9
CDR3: CASSTRHKGDTQYF
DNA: TGTGCCAGCAGCACTAGACACAAGGGAGATACGCAGTATTTT

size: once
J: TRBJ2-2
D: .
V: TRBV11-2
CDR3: CASSLDRSVGELFF
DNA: TGTGCCAGCAGCTTAGATAGGTCGGTCGGGGAGCTGTTTTTT

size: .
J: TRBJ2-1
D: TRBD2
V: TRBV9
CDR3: CASSVFERGSVREQFF
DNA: TGTGCCAGCAGCGTATTTGAGCGGGGTAGCGTCAGGGAGCAGTTCTTC

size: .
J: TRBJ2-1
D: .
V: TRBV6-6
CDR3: CASKLVGSYNEQFF
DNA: TGTGCCAGCAAGCTCGTTGGCTCCTACAATGAGCAGTTCTTC

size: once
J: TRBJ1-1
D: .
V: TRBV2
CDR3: CASSHTEGEAFF
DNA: TGTGCCAGCAGTCACACCGAAGGTGAAGCTTTCTTT

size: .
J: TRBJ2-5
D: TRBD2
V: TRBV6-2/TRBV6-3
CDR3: CASSYIVGLATNQETQYF
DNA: TGTGCCAGCAGTTACATCGTGGGACTAGCGACAAATCAAGAGACCCAGTACTTC

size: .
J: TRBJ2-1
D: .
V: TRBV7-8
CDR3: CASSARGYNEQFF
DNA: TGTGCCAGCAGCGCCCGAGGTTACAATGAGCAGTTCTTC

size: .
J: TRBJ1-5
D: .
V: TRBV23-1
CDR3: CASSHSRHQPQHF
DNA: TGCGCCAGCAGTCACTCCCGCCATCAGCCCCAGCATTTT

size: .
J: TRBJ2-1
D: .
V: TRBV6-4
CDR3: CASSDSTASGYNEQFF
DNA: TGTGCCAGCAGTGACTCGACTGCCAGTGGTTACAATGAGCAGTTCTTC

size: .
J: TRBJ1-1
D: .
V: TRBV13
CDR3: CASSQTLGGGSTEAFF
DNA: TGTGCCAGCAGTCAAACACTTGGGGGGGGAAGCACTGAAGCTTTCTTT

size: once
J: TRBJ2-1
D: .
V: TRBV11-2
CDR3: CASSLPPGLANEQFF
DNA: TGTGCCAGCAGCTTACCCCCGGGCCTGGCCAATGAGCAGTTCTTC

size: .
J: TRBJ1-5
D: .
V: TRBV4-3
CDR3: CASAPGINQPQHF
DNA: TGCGCCAGCGCTCCAGGGATTAATCAGCCCCAGCATTTT

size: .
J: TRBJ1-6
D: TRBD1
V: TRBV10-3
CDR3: CAISDASGGHNSPLHF
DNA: TGTGCCATCAGTGACGCCTCAGGGGGGCATAATTCACCCCTCCACTTT

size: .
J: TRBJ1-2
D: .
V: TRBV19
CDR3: CASSIGQARYGYTF
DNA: TGTGCCAGTAGTATAGGACAGGCGCGCTATGGCTACACCTTC

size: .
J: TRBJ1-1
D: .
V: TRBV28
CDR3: CATQGKAAFF
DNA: TGTGCCACCCAAGGGAAAGCGGCTTTCTTT

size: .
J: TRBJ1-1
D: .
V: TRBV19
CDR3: CASSISGRMNTEAFF
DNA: TGTGCCAGTAGTATAAGCGGACGGATGAACACTGAAGCTTTCTTT

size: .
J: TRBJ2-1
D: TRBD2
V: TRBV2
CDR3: CASSELAANNEQFF
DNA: TGTGCCAGCAGTGAGCTAGCGGCAAACAATGAGCAGTTCTTC

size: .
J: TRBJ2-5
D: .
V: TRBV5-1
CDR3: CASSLSIRITETQYF
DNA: TGCGCCAGCAGCTTGTCTATACGGATAACGGAGACCCAGTACTTC

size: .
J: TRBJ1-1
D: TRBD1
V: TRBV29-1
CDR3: CSVLQGANTEAFF
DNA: TGCAGCGTTCTCCAGGGGGCGAACACTGAAGCTTTCTTT

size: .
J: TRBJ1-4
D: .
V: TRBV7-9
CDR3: CASSPARATNEKLFF
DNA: TGTGCCAGCAGCCCCGCCAGGGCCACTAATGAAAAACTGTTTTTT

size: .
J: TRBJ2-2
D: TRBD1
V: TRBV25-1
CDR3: CASRVTGTGRFNGELFF
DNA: TGTGCCAGCAGAGTTACCGGGACAGGGAGGTTCAACGGGGAGCTGTTTTTT

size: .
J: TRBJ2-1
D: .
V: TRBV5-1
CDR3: CASRPEQINNEQFF
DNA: TGCGCCAGCAGGCCCGAACAGATTAACAATGAGCAGTTCTTC

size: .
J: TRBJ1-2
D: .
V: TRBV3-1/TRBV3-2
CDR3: CASSGSDGYTF
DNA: TGTGCCAGCTCGGGGTCGGATGGCTACACCTTC